The T cell receptor (beta chain) under discussion was sequenced for a study of T cell responses to AZD1222 COVID-19 vaccine. This CDR3 is 15 amino acids long. Germline V gene data show CDR1 as ENHRY and CDR2 as SYGVKD. Trimming took 0 bases from V and 1 from J, leaving 7 bases between them. A single count supports this clone. Its antigen is unidentified. Method: immunoSEQ multiplex PCR; TCRdb's copy keeps in-frame clones and lacks some. The sample consists of 80,000 to 100,000 clones, about nine tenths of them appearing once. Study observations and caveats: Rises in breadth and depth of Spike-specific TCRs came after two AZD1222 doses. Vaccine-related CD4 TCRs covered spike, predominating at 160-218 and 743-854. Females outnumbered males among donors, who were mostly white British; clonal diversity was possibly underestimated.

This TCR was recovered from an adult in good health. The chain employs TRBV10-3 and TRBJ2-1; no definite D call. The material sequenced was peripheral blood, taken on day 0 of MenACWY control vaccination. This CDR3 is CAISESGNSYNEQFF. In nucleotides, the CDR3 is TGTGCCATCAGTGAGTCAGGGAATTCCTACAATGAGCAGTTCTTC.